The subject of this entry is one TCR beta chain. Its antigen is unidentified. Researchers ran the PCR with 60 Vbeta and 13 Jbeta primers. The repertoire was sequenced with immunoSEQ multiplex PCR; TCRdb's copy has only in-frame clones and lacks some. The sample has about 150,000 clones; 65% to 85% are singletons. The data belong to a study of cytomegalovirus exposure and HLA in healthy donors. Study conclusions and caveats: Specificity for CMV antigens was confirmed in vitro for three of the CMV-associated chains. By a later analysis, the bulk of CMV-associated TCR beta chains appeared HLA-restricted.

Sequenced sample: PBMCs. This TCR came from a boy aged 2 to 10 in good health and CMV-seronegative.

Written as DNA, the CDR3 is TGTGCCAGCAGAGGACAGGGAGACACCTATGGCTACACCTTC. It specifies CASRGQGDTYGYTF. The chain couples TRBV27 to TRBJ1-2, with TRBD1 matching over 8 bases. Unmatched junction bases numbered 7, after V lost 6 bases and J lost 4 bases. The CDR3 runs 14 residues. The germline gives CDR1 MNHEY, CDR2 SMNVEV (reference sequence).